A selection of T cell receptor beta chains follows, all from one sample in a study of CD8+CD57+ T cells in acquired aplastic anemia. TCRdb processed the reads anew with MiXCR; each CDR3 protein has one entry. The table records roughly 200,000 distinct CDR3 sequences, more than 55% of them present only once. What was sequenced was sorted CD4+, CD8+, or CD8+CD57+ T cells (not recorded which) from PBMCs. The origin of the receptors is a human donor with aplastic anemia. The CDR3 runs from the conserved cysteine through the conserved F or W. The D gene is left open where the match is weak. Clone sizes are given selectively: once, few, many, or a class where the clone is expanded.

d_gene,abundance,j_gene,v_gene,CDR3aa,CDR3nt
TRBD1,NA,TRBJ1-1,TRBV7-2,CASSPGQGGTEAFF,TGTGCCAGCAGCCCCGGACAGGGAGGAACTGAAGCTTTCTTT
TRBD2,few,TRBJ2-1,TRBV2,CASSDPGGIYNEQFF,TGTGCCAGCAGTGATCCGGGGGGGATCTACAATGAGCAGTTCTTC
TRBD2,many,TRBJ2-2,TRBV25-1,CASSELAGDTGELFF,TGTGCCAGCAGTGAACTAGCGGGGGACACCGGGGAGCTGTTTTTT
NA,NA,TRBJ1-4,TRBV25-1,CASSDGRVVEKLFF,TGTGCCAGCAGTGACGGAAGGGTAGTTGAAAAACTGTTTTTT
NA,NA,TRBJ2-7,TRBV10-3,CAISEGGNLWEQYF,TGTGCCATCAGTGAGGGAGGGAATTTATGGGAGCAGTACTTC
NA,NA,TRBJ2-1,TRBV5-1,CASSFPGRTNEQFF,TGCGCCAGCAGCTTCCCGGGACGGACCAATGAGCAGTTCTTC
NA,NA,TRBJ2-7,TRBV5-1,CASSFRQADEQYF,TGCGCCAGCAGCTTTCGACAGGCTGACGAGCAGTACTTC
NA,NA,TRBJ1-4,TRBV7-9,CASSPRRSNEKLFF,TGTGCCAGCAGCCCACGTAGGAGTAATGAAAAACTGTTTTTT
NA,NA,TRBJ1-2,TRBV20-1,CSAIGQRKGGYTF,TGCAGTGCTATAGGACAGAGGAAAGGGGGCTACACCTTC
TRBD2,few,TRBJ2-1,TRBV10-1,CASSDSGGKDEQFF,TGCGCCAGCAGTGACAGCGGGGGGAAGGATGAGCAGTTCTTC
NA,many,TRBJ1-6,TRBV5-5,CASSLFSNSPLHF,TGTGCCAGCAGCCTGTTTTCTAATTCACCCCTCCACTTT
NA,NA,TRBJ1-5,TRBV19,CASSNQGQPQHF,TGTGCCAGTAGTAACCAAGGGCAGCCCCAGCATTTT
TRBD1,NA,TRBJ2-5,TRBV29-1,CSVGRLGQGHGQYF,TGCAGCGTTGGTAGATTGGGACAGGGGCATGGCCAGTACTTC
NA,NA,TRBJ1-6,TRBV20-1,CSARQGLDSPLHF,TGCAGTGCTAGGCAGGGTCTTGATTCACCCCTCCACTTT
NA,NA,TRBJ2-5,TRBV10-1,CASSEGIAVGQETQYF,TGCGCCAGCAGTGAAGGGATAGCGGTGGGGCAAGAGACCCAGTACTTC
NA,once,TRBJ1-1,TRBV20-1,CSVERDINTEAFF,TGCAGTGTGGAAAGGGACATTAACACTGAAGCTTTCTTT
NA,NA,TRBJ1-5,TRBV20-1,CSARTDSGQPQHF,TGCAGTGCTCGGACAGATAGCGGACAGCCCCAGCATTTT
TRBD1,NA,TRBJ2-3,TRBV9,CASSESGTAGRITDTQYF,TGTGCCAGCAGCGAATCCGGGACAGCTGGCAGAATCACAGATACGCAGTATTTT
NA,NA,TRBJ2-1,TRBV5-5,CASSLSASYNEQFF,TGTGCCAGCAGCTTATCGGCCAGTTACAATGAGCAGTTCTTC
TRBD2,once,TRBJ2-1,TRBV19,CASSIRTSGYNEQFF,TGTGCCAGTAGTATCAGGACTAGCGGGTACAATGAGCAGTTCTTC
NA,NA,TRBJ2-1,TRBV20-1,CSAFVGLHNEQFF,TGCAGTGCTTTTGTAGGACTTCACAATGAGCAGTTCTTC
TRBD2,NA,TRBJ2-3,TRBV2,CASSGSGGGRDTQYF,TGTGCCAGCAGTGGTAGCGGGGGGGGCAGAGATACGCAGTATTTT
TRBD1,few,TRBJ2-3,TRBV11-3,CASSLECGTGVFGTDTQYF,TGTGCCAGCAGCTTAGAATGTGGGACAGGGGTTTTTGGCACAGATACGCAGTATTTT
NA,few,TRBJ1-5,TRBV12-5,CASGSQGIQPQHF,TGTGCTAGTGGTTCACAGGGAATTCAGCCCCAGCATTTT
NA,NA,TRBJ2-7,TRBV7-9,CATSNRQSYEQYF,TGTGCCACCTCTAACCGACAATCCTACGAGCAGTACTTC
NA,once,TRBJ2-7,TRBV7-8,CASGGDSSYEQYF,TGTGCCAGCGGAGGGGACTCTTCCTACGAGCAGTACTTC
NA,NA,TRBJ1-5,TRBV7-2,CASSLLGRHQPQHF,TGTGCCAGCAGCTTATTAGGTCGACATCAGCCCCAGCATTTT